These 21 T cell receptor beta chains share one sample of origin, sequenced in a study of cytomegalovirus exposure and HLA in healthy donors. Profiled with immunoSEQ multiplex PCR; TCRdb holds only in-frame clones, not every one. The sample shows about 130,000 clones, 75% to 90% of them seen only once. The specimen was PBMCs. These receptors were obtained from a woman under 30 in good health and CMV-seropositive.

The CDR3 DNA reads TGTGCCAGCAGCTTAGATGAGGTGGCAGGGGGGCGATATGGCTACACCTTC. Encoded protein: CASSLDEVAGGRYGYTF. The chain has TRBV11-3 and TRBJ1-2; TRBD1 aligns across 7 bases. V dropped 0 bases and J dropped 5; count of bases not matched to a gene: 12. The germline CDR1 and CDR2 sequences are SGHNT and YENEEA. The CDR3 extends over 17 amino acids.

This chain uses TRBV9 with TRBJ1-6, with a possible D match to TRBD1 (5 bases). The CDR3 spans 14 residues. Trimming took off 0 bases at V and 10 bases at J, with 11 bases between the two ends. From germline, CDR1 is SGDLS and CDR2 YYNGEE. DNA of the CDR3: TGTGCCAGCAGCGTAGTAGGGGAATTCTCACCCCTCCACTTT. It encodes CASSVVGEFSPLHF.

This chain connects TRBV7-8 to TRBJ1-2; 8 bases align to TRBD1. CDR3 length: 16 amino acids. J was trimmed by 4 bases and V by 7 bases; bases with no gene match: 14. Germline values: CDR1 SGHVS, CDR2 FQNEAQ. The CDR3 DNA follows: TGTGCCAGCAACGACAGGGGCCGCTATCCTTCCTATGGCTACACCTTC. It is translated as CASNDRGRYPSYGYTF.

This clone was seen a single time. The chain recombines TRBV4-2 with TRBJ2-5; 8 bases fit TRBD2. J lost 1 base, V lost 4 bases, and 8 bases had no gene match. CDR1 and CDR2 from the germline V gene are LGHNA and YNFKEQ. The CDR3 has 16 amino acids. CDR3 in DNA: TGTGCCAGCAGCCCTGCGGCACTAGCGGCCCAAGAGACCCAGTACTTC. Amino acids: CASSPAALAAQETQYF.

V usage is TRBV6-6 and J usage is TRBJ1-6; 9 bases align to TRBD1. V was clipped by 8 bases and J by 8 bases; unmatched bases: 4. Per germline, CDR1 MNHNY and CDR2 SVGAGI (reference sequence). The CDR3 loop spans 13 amino acids. CDR3 loop: CASGDRVDSPLHF. The CDR3 nucleotides are TGTGCCAGCGGGGACAGGGTTGATTCACCCCTCCACTTT.

The rearrangement joins TRBV6-4 to TRBJ2-7, with 10 bases aligning to TRBD1. Per germline, CDR1 MRHNA and CDR2 SNTAGT. The trim removed 9 bases at V and 4 bases at J, leaving 9 bases unmatched. The CDR3 totals 14 residues. CDR3 DNA: TGTGCCAGAAGCCCGGGACAGGGGCCGTACGAGCAGTACTTC. Encoded protein: CARSPGQGPYEQYF.

V usage is TRBV27 and J usage is TRBJ2-7; 9 nucleotides line up with TRBD1. Germline-derived CDR1 and CDR2 are MNHEY and SMNVEV (reference sequence). The CDR3 covers 14 residues. The junction had 5 bases not matched to a gene; V was cut back by 6 bases and J by 2 bases. This CDR3 is CASSYGTGTYEQYF. CDR3 DNA: TGTGCCAGCAGCTACGGGACAGGGACCTACGAGCAGTACTTC.

The chain links TRBV5-5 to TRBJ2-3; TRBD1 aligns across 7 bases. Germline CDR1 SGHKS, CDR2 YYEKEE (reference sequence). The CDR3 extends over 16 amino acids. V shed 1 base and J 1 base; nucleotides not matched to a gene: 6. CDR3 sequence reads: CASSLPPTGRTDTQYF. Here the CDR3 DNA reads TGTGCCAGCAGCTTGCCTCCGACAGGGCGCACAGATACGCAGTATTTT.

Turning to this clone: This specimen includes other DNA sequences encoding the same CDR3. The V call is TRBV19, the J call TRBJ1-1; 9 nucleotides match TRBD1. Germline CDR1 and CDR2: LNHDA and SQIVND (reference sequence). The length of the CDR3 is 14 residues. V trimming: 3 bases; J trimming: 5 bases; junction bases outside the gene matches: 4. The CDR3 DNA reads as TGTGCCAGTAGTATCGTGGACAGGGGAACTGAAGCTTTCTTT. Its protein product is CASSIVDRGTEAFF.

This chain uses TRBV2 with TRBJ1-6; TRBD1 aligns across 7 bases. This CDR3 is 20 amino acids long. Germline CDR1 is SNHLY and CDR2 is FYNNEI. The junction had 17 bases not matched to a gene; V was cut back by 5 bases and J by 1 base. This chain's CDR3 is CASSLPLKTGERSYNSPLHF. CDR3 sequence (DNA): TGTGCCAGCAGTCTCCCGCTCAAAACAGGGGAGAGGTCCTATAATTCACCCCTCCACTTT. The full variable domain, in which reference TRBV2 and TRBJ1-6 provide the parts outside the CDR3, is EPEVTQTPSHQVTQMGQEVILRCVPISNHLYFYWYRQILGQKVEFLVSFYNNEISEKSEIFDDQFSVERPDGSNFTLKIRSTKLEDSAMYFCASSLPLKTGERSYNSPLHFGNGTRLTVT.

CDR3 DNA: TGTGCCAGCAGTTTATCGATTGGACTAGCGGGGAGAGAGCAGTTCTTC. Translation gives CASSLSIGLAGREQFF. V is TRBV27 and J is TRBJ2-1, with 12 bases lining up with TRBD2. Germline V gene data show CDR1 as MNHEY and CDR2 as SMNVEV (reference sequence). J lost 10 bases, V lost 0 bases, and 7 bases had no gene match. CDR3 length: 16 residues.

The chain carries TRBV5-6 and TRBJ2-2, with 9 bases matching TRBD1. With 5 bases clipped from V and 5 bases from J, the junction kept 7 bases outside the gene matches. Germline CDR1 is SGHDT and CDR2 is YYEEEE. This CDR3 has 15 amino acids. As DNA, the CDR3 is TGTGCCAGCAGGCCGGGACAGGGCCTTACCGGGGAGCTGTTTTTT. Protein product: CASRPGQGLTGELFF.

The V gene is TRBV6-5, the J gene TRBJ2-3; 7 positions match TRBD1. V lost 6 bases and J lost 7; bases outside the gene matches: 10. The CDR3 is 14 amino acids. The germline V gene encodes CDR1 MNHEY and CDR2 SVGAGI. This CDR3 is CASSLDRFAYTQYF. The CDR3 DNA reads TGTGCCAGCAGCCTGGACAGGTTCGCGTATACGCAGTATTTT.

V gene TRBV29-1 combines with J gene TRBJ2-7, with 8 bases lining up with TRBD1. The germline V gene encodes CDR1 SQVTM and CDR2 ANQGSEA. Trimming at V came to 0 bases and at J to 2 bases, leaving 3 bases not matched to a gene. The CDR3 has 14 amino acids. This chain's CDR3 is CSVEEEQGAYEQYF. CDR3 nucleotide sequence: TGCAGCGTTGAAGAAGAACAGGGGGCCTACGAGCAGTACTTC.

The chain carries TRBV5-4 and TRBJ2-3, with TRBD2 matching over 11 bases. This CDR3 is 16 amino acids long. Trimming removed 0 bases from V and 6 bases from J; junction bases left unmatched: 6. Per germline, CDR1 SGHNT and CDR2 YYREEE (reference sequence). This CDR3 is CASSLGSSGGADTQYF. The CDR3 coding sequence is TGTGCCAGCAGCTTGGGTAGTAGCGGGGGGGCGGATACGCAGTATTTT.

This clone is deemed medium-sized. V and J are TRBV6-5 and TRBJ2-5; possibly TRBD2 for D (6 bases). This CDR3 has 13 residues. Germline lookup yields CDR1 MNHEY and CDR2 SVGAGI. Trimming removed 6 bases from V and 5 bases from J, with 13 bases in between. The CDR3 nucleotides are TGTGCCAGCAGAGTGCCCAGCGGGGAGACCCAGTACTTC. It encodes CASRVPSGETQYF.

The chain combines TRBV28 with TRBJ1-5, with TRBD1 as a possible D gene (5 bases). The CDR3 loop spans 15 amino acids. Trimming pared 6 bases from V and 2 bases from J, leaving 14 bases between. Looked up from germline, CDR1 is MDHEN and CDR2 is SYDVKM. CDR3 residues: CASRATWGGNQPQHF. The CDR3 region has the DNA TGTGCCAGCAGAGCAACCTGGGGGGGCAATCAGCCCCAGCATTTT.

The genes are TRBV7-9 and TRBJ2-5, with D perhaps matching TRBD1 (6 bases). Germline CDR1 is SEHNR and CDR2 is FQNEAQ (reference sequence). The CDR3 spans 15 residues. The V end was cut by 7 bases, the J end by 2 bases, with 17 bases between. CDR3 residues: CASTQGVGGQETQYF. The CDR3 DNA sequence: TGTGCCAGCACCCAAGGGGTAGGGGGACAAGAGACCCAGTACTTC.

This clone was observed once. The CDR3: CSVEYAGSLLGGYTF. DNA of the CDR3: TGCAGCGTTGAATACGCCGGGAGTCTATTGGGTGGCTACACCTTC. The gene calls are TRBV29-1 and TRBJ1-2; D ambiguous. The CDR3 has 15 residues. Trimming stripped 2 bases from V and 7 bases from J, with 20 bases between. Germline lookup yields CDR1 SQVTM and CDR2 ANQGSEA.

J is TRBJ2-5 and V is TRBV18, with 8 bases identical to TRBD2. With 2 bases clipped from V and 2 bases from J, the junction kept 7 bases outside the gene matches. This CDR3 is built from 16 residues. Germline-derived CDR1 and CDR2 are KGHSH and LQKENI. The CDR3 spells CASSPFRGGIQETQYF. The CDR3 DNA reads as TGTGCCAGCTCACCATTTCGCGGGGGGATTCAAGAGACCCAGTACTTC.

This chain uses TRBV5-1 with TRBJ2-7; the match to TRBD1 covers 9 bases. CDR1 and CDR2 from the germline V gene are SGHRS and YFSETQ. The CDR3 spans 14 residues. V lost 4 bases, J lost 5 bases, and 7 bases stayed unmatched. Here the CDR3 DNA reads TGCGCCAGCAGCCCGGGACAGGGTTTCAACGAGCAGTACTTC. This sequence encodes CASSPGQGFNEQYF. Full variable domain (missing parts from reference TRBV5-1 and TRBJ2-7): KAGVTQTPRYLIKTRGQQVTLSCSPISGHRSVSWYQQTPGQGLQFLFEYFSETQRNKGNFPGRFSGRQFSNSRSEMNVSTLELGDSALYLCASSPGQGFNEQYFGPGTRLTVT.